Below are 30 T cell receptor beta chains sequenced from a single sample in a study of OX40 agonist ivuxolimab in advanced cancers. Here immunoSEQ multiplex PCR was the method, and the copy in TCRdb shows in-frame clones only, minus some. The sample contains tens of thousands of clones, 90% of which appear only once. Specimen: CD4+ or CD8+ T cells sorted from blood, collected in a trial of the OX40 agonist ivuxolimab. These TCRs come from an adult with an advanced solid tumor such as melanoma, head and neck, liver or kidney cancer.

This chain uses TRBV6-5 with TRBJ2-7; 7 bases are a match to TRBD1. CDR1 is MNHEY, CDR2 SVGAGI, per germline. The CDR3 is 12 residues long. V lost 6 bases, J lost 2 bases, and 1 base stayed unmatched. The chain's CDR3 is CASRRGPYEQYF. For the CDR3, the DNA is TGTGCCAGCAGGAGGGGGCCCTACGAGCAGTACTTC.

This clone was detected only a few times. Here the CDR3 DNA reads TGTGCCACAAGGGGTGGTAACTATGGCTACACCTTC. This translates into CATRGGNYGYTF. V is TRBV19 and J is TRBJ1-2; D is possibly TRBD1 (5 bases). The CDR3 totals 12 residues. Trimming took off 10 bases at V and 1 base at J, with 10 bases between the two ends. Looked up from germline, CDR1 is LNHDA and CDR2 is SQIVND (reference sequence).

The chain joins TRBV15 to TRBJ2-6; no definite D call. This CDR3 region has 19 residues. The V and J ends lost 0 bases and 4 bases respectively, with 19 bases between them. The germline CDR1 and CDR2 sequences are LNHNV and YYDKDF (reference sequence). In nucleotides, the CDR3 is TGTGCCACCAGCAGAGATTGGGGAAGGGCGGTTGGGGGGGCCAACGTCCTGACTTTC. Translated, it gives CATSRDWGRAVGGANVLTF. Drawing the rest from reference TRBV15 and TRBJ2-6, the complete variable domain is DAMVIQNPRYQVTQFGKPVTLSCSQTLNHNVMYWYQQKSSQAPKLLFHYYDKDFNNEADTPDNFQSRRPNTSFCFLDIRSPGLGDTAMYLCATSRDWGRAVGGANVLTFGAGSRLTVL.

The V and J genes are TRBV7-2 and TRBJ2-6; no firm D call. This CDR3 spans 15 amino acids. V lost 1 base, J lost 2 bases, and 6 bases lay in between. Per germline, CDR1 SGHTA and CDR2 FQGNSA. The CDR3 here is CASSLVFAGANVLTF. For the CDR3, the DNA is TGTGCCAGCAGCTTAGTTTTCGCTGGGGCCAACGTCCTGACTTTC.

CDR3 protein: CATSRSRQGGQRTEAFF. CDR3 DNA: TGTGCCACCAGCAGATCCCGACAGGGGGGCCAGAGGACTGAAGCTTTCTTT. The J gene is TRBJ1-1, the V gene TRBV15; TRBD1 aligns across 9 bases. The germline V gene has CDR1 LNHNV and CDR2 YYDKDF (reference sequence). Unmatched junction bases numbered 12, after V lost 2 bases and J lost 5 bases. The CDR3 sequence is 17 residues long.

CDR3 in amino acids: CSAVDGPEAFF. CDR3 DNA sequence: TGCAGTGCCGTGGACGGTCCTGAAGCTTTCTTT. The genes are TRBV20-1 and TRBJ1-1; the D is unclear. CDR3 length: 11 residues. Germline loops: CDR1 DFQATT, CDR2 SNEGSKA (reference sequence). Trimming cost V 6 bases and J 6 bases, with 11 bases left between them.

CDR3 nucleotides: TGCACCAGCAGCCAAGATAGTCAGGACTGCTCCTACAATGAGCAGTTCTTC. It encodes CTSSQDSQDCSYNEQFF. The V gene is TRBV1, the J gene TRBJ2-1; no check of the table's D call, TRBD2, against the DNA was made. TRBV1 is a listed pseudogene. CDR3 length: 17 residues.

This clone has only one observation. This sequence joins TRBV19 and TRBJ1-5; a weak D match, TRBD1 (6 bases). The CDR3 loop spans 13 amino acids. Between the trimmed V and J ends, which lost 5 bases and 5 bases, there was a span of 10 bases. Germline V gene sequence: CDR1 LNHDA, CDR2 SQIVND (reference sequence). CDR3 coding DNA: TGTGCCAGTAGTCCAGGGGTGGATCAGCCCCAGCATTTT. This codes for CASSPGVDQPQHF.

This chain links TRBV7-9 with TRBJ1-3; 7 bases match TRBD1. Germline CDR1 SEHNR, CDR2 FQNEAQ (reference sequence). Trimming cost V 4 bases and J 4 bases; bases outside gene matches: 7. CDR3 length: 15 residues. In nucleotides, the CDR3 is TGTGCCAGCAGCTCAAGACAGGGAAGGGGAAACACCATATATTTT. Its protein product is CASSSRQGRGNTIYF. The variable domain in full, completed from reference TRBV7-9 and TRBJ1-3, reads DTGVSQNPRHKITKRGQNVTFRCDPISEHNRLYWYRQTLGQGPEFLTYFQNEAQLEKSRLLSDRFSAERPKGSFSTLEIQRTEQGDSAMYLCASSSRQGRGNTIYFGEGSWLTVV.

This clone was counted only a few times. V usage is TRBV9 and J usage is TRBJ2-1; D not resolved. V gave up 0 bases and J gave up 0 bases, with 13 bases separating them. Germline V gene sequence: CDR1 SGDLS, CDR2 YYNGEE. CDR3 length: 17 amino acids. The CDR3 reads CASSVGVGQLSYNEQFF. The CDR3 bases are TGTGCCAGCAGCGTAGGGGTAGGGCAACTCTCCTACAATGAGCAGTTCTTC.

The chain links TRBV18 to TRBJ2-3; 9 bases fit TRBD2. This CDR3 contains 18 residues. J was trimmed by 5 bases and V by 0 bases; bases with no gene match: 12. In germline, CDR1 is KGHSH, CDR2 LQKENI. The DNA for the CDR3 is TGTGCCAGCTCACCACCGTCTGGCGGGGGGGCTTATGGAGATACGCAGTATTTT. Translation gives CASSPPSGGGAYGDTQYF.

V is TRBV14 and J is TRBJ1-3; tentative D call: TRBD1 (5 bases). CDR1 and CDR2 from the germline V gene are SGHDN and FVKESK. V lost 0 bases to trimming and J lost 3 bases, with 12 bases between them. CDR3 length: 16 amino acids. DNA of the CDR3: TGTGCCAGCAGCCAAGATACGGGGGTTGATGGAAACACCATATATTTT. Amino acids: CASSQDTGVDGNTIYF. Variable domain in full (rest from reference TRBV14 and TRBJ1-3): EAGVTQFPSHSVIEKGQTVTLRCDPISGHDNLYWYRRVMGKEIKFLLHFVKESKQDESGMPNNRFLAERTGGTYSTLKVQPAELEDSGVYFCASSQDTGVDGNTIYFGEGSWLTVV.

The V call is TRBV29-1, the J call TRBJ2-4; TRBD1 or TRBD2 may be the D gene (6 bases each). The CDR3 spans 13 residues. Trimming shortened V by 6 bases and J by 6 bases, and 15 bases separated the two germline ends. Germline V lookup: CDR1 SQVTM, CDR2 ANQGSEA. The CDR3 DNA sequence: TGCAGCGTCCCCTCGGGGGCTGGAAACATTCAGTACTTC. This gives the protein CSVPSGAGNIQYF.

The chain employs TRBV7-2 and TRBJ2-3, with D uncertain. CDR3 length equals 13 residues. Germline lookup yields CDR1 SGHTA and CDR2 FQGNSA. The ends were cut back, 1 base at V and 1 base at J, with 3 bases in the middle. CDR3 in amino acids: CASSLVGTDTQYF. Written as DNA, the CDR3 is TGTGCCAGCAGCTTAGTTGGCACAGATACGCAGTATTTT.

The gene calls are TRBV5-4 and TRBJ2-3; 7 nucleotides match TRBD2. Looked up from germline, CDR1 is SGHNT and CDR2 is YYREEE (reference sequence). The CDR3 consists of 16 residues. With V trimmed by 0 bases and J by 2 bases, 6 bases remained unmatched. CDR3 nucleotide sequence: TGTGCCAGCAGCTTGGCTGCTAGCGGCTACACAGATACGCAGTATTTT. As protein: CASSLAASGYTDTQYF.

CDR3 nucleotide sequence: TGTGCCAGCAGCCGGAGGACTAGCGGGGGCGATGAGCAGTTCTTC. It yields the protein CASSRRTSGGDEQFF. The J gene is TRBJ2-1, the V gene TRBV6-1; 13 nucleotides agree with TRBD2. The length of the CDR3 is 15 residues. J was trimmed by 8 bases and V by 6 bases; bases with no gene match: 7. Germline CDR1 is MNHNS and CDR2 is SASEGT.

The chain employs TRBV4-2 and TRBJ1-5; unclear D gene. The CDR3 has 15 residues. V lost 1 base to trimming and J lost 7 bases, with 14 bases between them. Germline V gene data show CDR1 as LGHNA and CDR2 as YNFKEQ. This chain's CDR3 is CASSQGEDERQPQHF. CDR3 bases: TGTGCCAGCAGCCAAGGGGAGGACGAAAGGCAGCCCCAGCATTTT.

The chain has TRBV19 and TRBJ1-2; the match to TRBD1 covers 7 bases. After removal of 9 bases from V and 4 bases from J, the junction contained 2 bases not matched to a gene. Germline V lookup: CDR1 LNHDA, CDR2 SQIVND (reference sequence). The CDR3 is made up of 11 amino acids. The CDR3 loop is CASRQGYGYTF. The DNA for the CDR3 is TGTGCCAGCAGACAGGGCTATGGCTACACCTTC.

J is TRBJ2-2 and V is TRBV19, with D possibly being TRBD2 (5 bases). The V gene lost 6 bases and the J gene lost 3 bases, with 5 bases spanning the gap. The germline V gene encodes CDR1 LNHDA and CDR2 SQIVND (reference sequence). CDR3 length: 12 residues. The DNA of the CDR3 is TGTGCCAGTAGGGGAGACACCGGGGAGCTGTTTTTT. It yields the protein CASRGDTGELFF.

The CDR3 is CSVDQLERGGTRIRYTQYF. DNA of the CDR3: TGCAGCGTTGATCAGCTCGAGCGGGGGGGCACCAGGATCCGGTATACGCAGTATTTT. This rearrangement joins TRBV29-1 to TRBJ2-3; 10 nucleotides align to TRBD2. Germline V CDR1 and CDR2: SQVTM, ANQGSEA. The CDR3 extends over 19 amino acids. V lost 3 bases to trimming and J lost 7 bases; unmatched junction nucleotides: 22.

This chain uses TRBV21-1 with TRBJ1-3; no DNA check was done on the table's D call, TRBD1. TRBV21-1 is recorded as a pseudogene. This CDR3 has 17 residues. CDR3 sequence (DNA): TGTGCCAGCAGCAATGAAGCGCAGGGTGGATCTGGAAACACCATATATTTT. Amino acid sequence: CASSNEAQGGSGNTIYF.

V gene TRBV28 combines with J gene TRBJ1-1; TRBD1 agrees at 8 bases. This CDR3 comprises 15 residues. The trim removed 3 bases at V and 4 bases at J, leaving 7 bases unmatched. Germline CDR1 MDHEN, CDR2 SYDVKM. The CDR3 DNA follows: TGTGCCAGCAGTTTCCCGGACAGGGAGGGCACTGAAGCTTTCTTT. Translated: CASSFPDREGTEAFF.

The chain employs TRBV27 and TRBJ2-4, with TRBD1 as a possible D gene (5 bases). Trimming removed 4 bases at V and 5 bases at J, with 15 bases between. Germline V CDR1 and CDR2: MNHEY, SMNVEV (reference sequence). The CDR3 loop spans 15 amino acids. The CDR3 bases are TGTGCCAGCAGTTCCACCGCAGGGTTCGAAAACATTCAGTACTTC. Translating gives CASSSTAGFENIQYF.

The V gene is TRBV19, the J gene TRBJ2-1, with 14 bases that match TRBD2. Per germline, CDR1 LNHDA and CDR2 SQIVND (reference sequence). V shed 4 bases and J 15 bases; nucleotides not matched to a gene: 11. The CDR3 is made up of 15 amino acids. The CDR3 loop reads CASSKTSGGARWLFF. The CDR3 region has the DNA TGTGCCAGTAGTAAGACTAGCGGGGGGGCTCGTTGGCTGTTCTTC.

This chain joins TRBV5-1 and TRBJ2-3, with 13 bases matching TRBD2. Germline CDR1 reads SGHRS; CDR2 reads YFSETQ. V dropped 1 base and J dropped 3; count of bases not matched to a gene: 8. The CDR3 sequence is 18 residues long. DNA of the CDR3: TGCGCCAGCAGCTTGATCATGACTAGCGGGGGGAGAACAGATACGCAGTATTTT. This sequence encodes CASSLIMTSGGRTDTQYF.

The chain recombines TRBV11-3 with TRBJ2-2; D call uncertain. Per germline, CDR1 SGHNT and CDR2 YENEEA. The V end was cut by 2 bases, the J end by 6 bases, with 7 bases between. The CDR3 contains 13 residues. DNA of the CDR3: TGTGCCAGCAGCTTAAGGGTCCCCGGGGAGCTGTTTTTT. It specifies CASSLRVPGELFF. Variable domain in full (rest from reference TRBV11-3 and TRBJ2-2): EAGVVQSPRYKIIEKKQPVAFWCNPISGHNTLYWYLQNLGQGPELLIRYENEEAVDDSQLPKDRFSAERLKGVDSTLKIQPAELGDSAVYLCASSLRVPGELFFGEGSRLTVL.

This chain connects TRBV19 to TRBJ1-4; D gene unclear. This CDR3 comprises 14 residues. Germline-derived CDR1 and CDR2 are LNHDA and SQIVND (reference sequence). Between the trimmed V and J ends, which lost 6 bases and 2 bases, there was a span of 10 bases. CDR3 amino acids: CASSPVFTNEKLFF. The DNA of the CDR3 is TGTGCCAGTAGCCCCGTTTTTACTAATGAAAAACTGTTTTTT.

The DNA for the CDR3 is TGTGCCAGCAGCCCCTGGCGGGGGATGGGCGAGACCCAGTACTTC. It codes for CASSPWRGMGETQYF. This rearrangement joins TRBV5-6 to TRBJ2-5; 7 bases match TRBD2. The CDR3 length is 15 residues. Germline CDR1 SGHDT, CDR2 YYEEEE. J was trimmed by 5 bases and V by 4 bases; bases with no gene match: 11. The full variable domain, its missing parts supplied by reference TRBV5-6 and TRBJ2-5, is DAGVTQSPTHLIKTRGQQVTLRCSPKSGHDTVSWYQQALGQGPQFIFQYYEEEERQRGNFPDRFSGHQFPNYSSELNVNALLLGDSALYLCASSPWRGMGETQYFGPGTRLLVL.

Here the CDR3 reads CASSSGQNEKLFF. The CDR3 DNA reads as TGCGCCAGCAGCTCCGGACAGAATGAAAAACTGTTTTTT. The gene calls are TRBV5-1 and TRBJ1-4; the D gene is possibly TRBD1 (6 bases). Trimming took off 3 bases at V and 5 bases at J, with 8 bases between the two ends. Germline V gives CDR1 SGHRS, CDR2 YFSETQ. CDR3 length: 13 amino acids.

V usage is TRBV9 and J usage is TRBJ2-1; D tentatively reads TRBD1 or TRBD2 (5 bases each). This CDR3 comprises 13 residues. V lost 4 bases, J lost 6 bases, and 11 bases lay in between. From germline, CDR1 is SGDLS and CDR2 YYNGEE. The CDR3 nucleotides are TGTGCCAGCAGCCCCGGGACGACCAATGAGCAGTTCTTC. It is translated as CASSPGTTNEQFF. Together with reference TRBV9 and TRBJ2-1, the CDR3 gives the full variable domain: DSGVTQTPKHLITATGQRVTLRCSPRSGDLSVYWYQQSLDQGLQFLIQYYNGEERAKGNILERFSAQQFPDLHSELNLSSLELGDSALYFCASSPGTTNEQFFGPGTRLTVL.